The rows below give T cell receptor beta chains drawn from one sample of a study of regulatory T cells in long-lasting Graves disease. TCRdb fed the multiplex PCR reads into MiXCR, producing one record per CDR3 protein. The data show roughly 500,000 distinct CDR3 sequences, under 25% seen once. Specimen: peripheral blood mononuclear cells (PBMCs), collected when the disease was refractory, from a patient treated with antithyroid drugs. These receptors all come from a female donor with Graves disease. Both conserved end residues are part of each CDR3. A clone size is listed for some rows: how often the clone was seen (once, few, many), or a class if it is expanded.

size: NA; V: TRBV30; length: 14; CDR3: CAWSRTGQDYGYTF
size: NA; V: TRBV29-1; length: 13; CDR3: CSVRRDVAGELFF
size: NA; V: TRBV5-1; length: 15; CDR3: CASSHTGTGSYEQYF
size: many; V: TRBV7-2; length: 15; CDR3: CASRSPGQGARGYTF
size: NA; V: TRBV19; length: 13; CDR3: CASRDRGVNEQYF
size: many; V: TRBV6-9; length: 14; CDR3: CASSYGTVNTEAFF
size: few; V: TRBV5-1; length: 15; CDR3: CASSLARGPTYEQYF
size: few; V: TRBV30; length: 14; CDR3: CAWKRGSPSYEQYF
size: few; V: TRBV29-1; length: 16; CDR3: CSATWDTPVGNEKLFF
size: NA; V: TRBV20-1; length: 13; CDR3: CSARHLYTGELFF
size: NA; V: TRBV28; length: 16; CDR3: CASSLSDRGVSQPQHF
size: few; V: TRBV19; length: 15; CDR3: CASSTRLWEQETQYF
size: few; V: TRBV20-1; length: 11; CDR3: CSARYGGGYTF
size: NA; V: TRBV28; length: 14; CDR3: CASSALATSYEQYF
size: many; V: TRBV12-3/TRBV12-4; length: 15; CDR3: CASRPQGQGVSEQYF
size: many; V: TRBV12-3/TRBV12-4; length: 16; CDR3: CASSSGRGDGTETQYF
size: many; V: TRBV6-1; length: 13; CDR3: CASSQLRNSPLHF
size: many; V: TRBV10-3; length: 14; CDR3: CAISESMGPQPQHF
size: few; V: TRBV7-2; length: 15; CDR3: CASSLAPTGNYGYTF
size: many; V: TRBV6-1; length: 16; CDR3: CASSPMGDIGGSPLHF
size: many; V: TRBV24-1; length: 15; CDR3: CATSDPGTGGTEAFF
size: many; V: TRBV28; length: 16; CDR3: CASARPGTGITGELFF
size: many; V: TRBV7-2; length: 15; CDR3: CASSLASGRAYEQYF
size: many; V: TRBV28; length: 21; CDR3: CASSWVLGTVTETGLDEKLFF
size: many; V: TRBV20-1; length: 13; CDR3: CSAWRVGLSEAFF
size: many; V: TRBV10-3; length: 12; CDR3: CASTTGTTEAFF
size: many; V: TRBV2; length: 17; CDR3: CASSDLGTGFWAGELFF
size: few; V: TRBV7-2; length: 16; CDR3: CASSLVVQAGANVLTF
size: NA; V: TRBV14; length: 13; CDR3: CASSRTSGSEQYF
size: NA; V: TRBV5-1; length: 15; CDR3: CASSLVALSYNEQFF
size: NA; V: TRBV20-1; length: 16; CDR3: CSARGMDRPKRSTQHF
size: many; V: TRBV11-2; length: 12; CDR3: CASSSGQGEQYF
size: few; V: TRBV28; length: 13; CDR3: CASSSGGTTEAFF
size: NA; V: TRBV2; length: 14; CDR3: CASSELGGWDEQFF
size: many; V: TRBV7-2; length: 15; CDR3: CASSLVSGGAGEQYF
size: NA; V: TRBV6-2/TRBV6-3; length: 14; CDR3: CASSYSGSLYEQYF
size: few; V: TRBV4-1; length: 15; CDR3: CASSQGRGISYEQYF
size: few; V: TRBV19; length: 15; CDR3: CASTRQGTRDTEAFF
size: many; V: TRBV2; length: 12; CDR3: CASSSGGREQYF
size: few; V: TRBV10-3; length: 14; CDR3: CAILTPGRENGYTF
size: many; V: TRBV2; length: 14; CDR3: CASTPETTNEKLFF
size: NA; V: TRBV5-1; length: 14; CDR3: CASSWGRSTDTQYF
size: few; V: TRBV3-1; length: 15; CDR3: CASSHSGRSYNEQFF
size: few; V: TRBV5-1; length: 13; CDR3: CASSLARDHEQYF
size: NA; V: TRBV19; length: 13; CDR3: CASSGQTNEKLFF
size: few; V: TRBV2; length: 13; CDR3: CASSVVDSYEQYF
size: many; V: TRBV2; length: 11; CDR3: CASRRKGTQYF
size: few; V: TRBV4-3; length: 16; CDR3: CASSTRTGGHKNIQYF
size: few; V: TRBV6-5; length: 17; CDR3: CASSYSIGQGANQPQHF
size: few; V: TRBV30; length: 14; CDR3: CAWRRRGFQETQYF
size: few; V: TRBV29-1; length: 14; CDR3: CSVDPTSGGYEQYF
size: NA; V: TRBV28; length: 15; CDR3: CASSLRQGTGNTIYF
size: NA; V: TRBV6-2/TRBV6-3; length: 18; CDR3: CASSYPTSGGAGTDTQYF
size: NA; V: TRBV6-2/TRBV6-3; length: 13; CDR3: CASSLRPRGEQYF
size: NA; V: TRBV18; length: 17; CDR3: CASSPYFRDNSYNEQFF
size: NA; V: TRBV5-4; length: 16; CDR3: CASSLGAGALNYEQYF